This T cell receptor beta chain was recorded in a study of T cells in Graves' hyperthyroidism and ophthalmopathy (dated by TCRdb to between 2018 and 2020). Background for the entire study: Peripheral blood samples were taken at initial diagnosis, before any treatment was given. An independent validation cohort of under 20 hyperthyroidism patients and over 15 patients who later progressed to ophthalmopathy tested prospective prediction of ophthalmopathy. The study also compared thyroid tissue and blood T-cell repertoires from 5 to 7 Graves' hyperthyroidism patients. The paper reports TCR Vbeta CDR3 sequencing of some 140 peripheral blood samples: over 40 ophthalmopathy, about 75 hyperthyroidism and around 17 progressor patients. After blood sampling, hyperthyroidism patients were treated with methimazole at a starting dose of 30 mg daily, and ophthalmopathy patients were treated with high-dose intravenous methylprednisolone. For training and testing, the approximately 92 patients in the discovery cohort were randomly divided in a 7:3 ratio. A discovery cohort of roughly 100 patients, 43 with Graves' ophthalmopathy and approximately 57 with stable Graves' hyperthyroidism, was used to find distinguishing TCR V-J signatures. General study outcomes and caveats: In cross-validation, a model built on a 13 V-J signature told ophthalmopathy apart from stable hyperthyroidism with 85% to 90% sensitivity and roughly 82% specificity, and in testing the same model reached 80%/75%. In validation, the model predicted progression to ophthalmopathy a median of about 6.8 months before onset, with roughly 70% sensitivity and 72.22% specificity. Blood samples also contained most of the expanded thyroid clonotypes (frequency above 0.001), which suggests that blood repertoires may reflect thyroid immune responses. No statistical method was used to set the sample size in advance, and investigators knew the group allocation.

A patient counted as having stable Graves' hyperthyroidism if no progression to ophthalmopathy occurred over 18 months of follow-up. The hyperthyroidism patients were between 18 and 65 years old and newly diagnosed, with a disease duration of less than 2 months. Exclusion was applied to patients with uncontrolled infections, other autoimmune diseases, pregnancy or lactation. Diagnoses relied on clinical symptoms, serum thyroxine and TRAb, thyroid ultrasound and orbital computed tomography. PBMCs were isolated from about 10 ml of fresh peripheral blood by Ficoll-Paque density gradient centrifugation. Trizol reagent was used to extract total RNA, and RNA quality was then checked on an Agilent 2100 Bioanalyzer. TCR beta CDR3 regions were amplified from RNA transcripts. The TCR CDR3 was subjected to a first round of RT-PCR using the HTBI primer set and the Qiagen OneStep RT-PCR kit. The libraries were constructed in a second round of multiplex PCR and then size-selected and purified. Paired-end sequencing of the libraries was performed with 100 bp reads on an Illumina HiSeq2000. The paper's data handling went like this. SOAPnuke was used to process the raw data, throwing out any read that contained adapters or uncalled bases, had a mean Phred below 15, or lacked an exact constant-primer or identifier match. COPE v1.2.5 was used to merge the high-quality paired reads, and each unique nucleotide sequence was defined as a clonotype. Clonotypes were aligned to IMGT TRBV, TRBD and TRBJ reference segments using MiTCR v1.1. Analysis was restricted to V-J combinations with a frequency above 0.0001, which covered 98% to 99.2% of repertoires. The TCS score was defined as F50 (clonal expansion) divided by E x V (chaos), with BLOSUM62-based TCRdist calculated between CDR3 peptides within each V-J. Welch's t-statistics and random forest reduced 500 to 650 V-J features to roughly 13, which were used in a naive Bayes classifier (R e1071). Starting from the raw public reads, TCRdb applied fastp trimming at Q25, assembled clones with MiXCR and retained in-frame beta chains. CDR3 protein duplicates are merged, each entry listing the most common genes and DNA. The authors' filters were not applied to this entry. Within this sample are approximately 710,000 distinct CDR3 sequences, with 15% to 20% of them counted one time only. Around a sixth of the sample rests with the top ten.

CDR1 SEHNR and CDR2 FQNEAQ were looked up in the germline V gene (reference sequence). From the cysteine through the phenylalanine, the CDR3 covers 16 amino acids. The DNA shown is the 48-base CDR3, in frame from base 1. The germline ends are 13 bases apart after V is trimmed by 1 base and J by 1 base. This clonotype was counted many times. It lacks a known antigen. No base qualities exist here, and no much larger clone lies one base off it. Sequencing input: blood. This clonotype was sampled from a man aged 50-59 years with Graves' hyperthyroidism. Recombination joined TRBV7-9 with TRBJ1-2; the D segment cannot be called with confidence. At the DNA level, the sequence is TGTGCCAGCAGCTTAGGTGGCGTGGAGAGTAACTATGGCTACACCTTC. It is translated as CASSLGGVESNYGYTF.